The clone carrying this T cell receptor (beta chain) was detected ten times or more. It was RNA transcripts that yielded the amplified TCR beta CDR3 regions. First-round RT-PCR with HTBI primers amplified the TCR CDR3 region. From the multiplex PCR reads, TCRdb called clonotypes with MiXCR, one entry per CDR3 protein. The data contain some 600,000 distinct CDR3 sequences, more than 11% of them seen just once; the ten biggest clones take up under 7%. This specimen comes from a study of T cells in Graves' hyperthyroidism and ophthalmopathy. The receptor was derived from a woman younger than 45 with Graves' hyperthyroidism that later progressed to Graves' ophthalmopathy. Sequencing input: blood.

CDR3: CASSDPQAPGDNSPLHF. Written as DNA, the CDR3 is TGTGCCAGCAGTGACCCACAGGCCCCGGGGGATAATTCACCCCTCCACTTT. This chain connects TRBV6-1 to TRBJ1-6, with TRBD1 as a possible D gene (5 bases). In germline, CDR1 is MNHNS, CDR2 SASEGT. V was shortened by 3 bases and J by 5 bases, with 17 bases between the two germline ends. This CDR3 region has 17 residues.